This T cell receptor beta chain appears in the sequencing data of a study of OX40 agonist ivuxolimab in advanced cancers. Study-wide results and limits: The study did not work out the antigen specificity of the expanded peripheral T cells. With doses of 0.1-3.0 mg/kg, partial responders showed among the lowest clonal expansion. Clonal expansion by week 6 occurred in CD4+ and CD8+ blood T cells (at 0.1 to 3.0 mg/kg).

With respect to this clone: Its antigen is not known.

The CDR3 length is 14 residues. Data came from immunoSEQ multiplex PCR; TCRdb stores just in-frame clones and leaves some out. In the table there are approximately 68,000 clones, about 92% of which are singletons. The cohort excluded patients with autoimmune disease history or systemic immunosuppression. The input for sequencing was CD4+ or CD8+ T cells sorted from blood, taken in a trial of the OX40 agonist ivuxolimab. The V gene is TRBV7-5, the J gene TRBJ2-7; TRBD2, the table's D call, was not compared with the DNA. TRBV7-5 corresponds to a pseudogene. The TCR sequence derives from an adult with an advanced solid tumor such as melanoma, head and neck, liver or kidney cancer. In DNA form, the CDR3 reads TGTGTCAGAAGCTCACCAACGGTTGGCTACGAGCAGTACTTC. Protein product: CVRSSPTVGYEQYF.